This T cell receptor beta chain was sequenced in a study of low-dose radiotherapy and immunotherapy resistance in tumors (dated by TCRdb to between 2021 and 2024). In the study overall: In Cohort 1, each fraction delivered 0.5 Gy every 2 weeks, and the prescribed total PTV dose was 6.5 Gy. Randomization of trial participants into treatment groups was not performed. In Cohort 2, 1 Gy per fraction was delivered every two weeks, for a total of 13 Gy over 26 weeks. Aspirin 300 mg was taken orally once daily by patients for four cycles, starting on cycle 1 day 1. Eight patients were included in the translational analysis: three from the first dose cohort and the first five from the second dose cohort. Every two weeks, patients got intravenous cyclophosphamide at 200 mg/m2, given one day ahead of each radiation and immunotherapy administration. Patients were given nivolumab as a 240 mg flat dose every two weeks and ipilimumab at 1 mg/kg every six weeks, with both drugs delivered intravenously.

Sequencing took place on an Illumina HiSeq 2500. First-strand cDNA was synthesized using Superscript III and a set of TRAV- and TRBV-specific primers, so that both TCRalpha and TCRbeta chains were covered. TCRs were amplified for about 19 PCR cycles with Phusion, using a constant-region primer paired with the adapter attached to the V primers. The isolated mRNA was amplified using the MessageAmp II aRNA Amplification Kit, with in vitro transcription performed for 15 to 20 hours at 37 degrees C. The Dynabeads mRNA DIRECT Purification Kit was used to isolate the mRNA for TCR sequencing. A second approximately 25-cycle Phusion PCR added indexed Illumina adapters, and products were purified with AMPure XP beads. The authors' analysis ran thus. Custom Perl scripts pooled TCR sequences encoding the same protein, removed out-of-frame sequences and computed each clonotype's abundance. The analysis excluded TCR sequences that were supported by just one read. Shannon entropy, Gini index, clonality, richness, and the frequency of TCRs shared between repertoires were included as repertoire metrics. TCRdb handled the public reads itself, with Q25 trimming in fastp and clone calling in MiXCR, and kept productive beta chains. Each entry is one CDR3 protein sequence, shown with its most common DNA and genes. What appears here as the V and J calls and clone size reflects TCRdb's work, not the paper's. The sample includes 65,000 to 90,000 distinct CDR3 sequences, with approximately 17% observed a single time. Under 7.5% of the sample lies in the top ten.

The label giving this sample's time point can be read as: before trial treatment. Donors were enrolled in RACIN, a single-arm phase I dose-escalation trial in which nivolumab, ipilimumab, aspirin, low-dose cyclophosphamide and low-dose radiotherapy were combined. Eligible patients had advanced, TIL-negative solid tumors. After removal of 3 bases from V and 1 base from J, the junction retains 4 bases not matched to a gene. The CDR3 contains 15 residues, cysteine and phenylalanine counted. Of all the DNA, just the CDR3 is kept, 45 bases in frame from base 1. In the case of this clonotype: What antigen it recognizes has not been identified. Base qualities are not provided; no much larger clone lies one nucleotide away.

The chain is encoded by TRBV12-3 or TRBV12-4 joined to TRBJ1-1; 8 of the junction bases match TRBD1. Sequenced here: PBMCs, sampled before treatment. The TCR was taken from a male donor with prostate cancer. Here the CDR3 is given as CASSFTGGSNTEAFF. The sequenced DNA is TGTGCCAGCAGTTTTACAGGGGGTTCGAACACTGAAGCTTTCTTT.